Below, one TCR beta chain is given with its context. What it recognizes is unknown. This record belongs to a study of cytomegalovirus exposure and HLA in healthy donors. Study-level points and caveats: Sequencing artifact likely explains a cluster of highly shared sequence variants. TCR beta sequences reportedly predicted most subjects' HLA-A and HLA-B alleles accurately.

13 Jbeta primers and 60 Vbeta primers were used for the PCR. The assay was immunoSEQ multiplex PCR, and TCRdb's table has in-frame clones only and misses some. The sample yields around 64,000 clones, roughly 75% seen once. Germline CDR1 is SGHRS and CDR2 is YFSETQ. V lost 4 bases to trimming and J lost 0 bases, with 11 bases between them. The CDR3 extends over 14 amino acids. The donors (healthy individuals) were bone marrow donors. This TCR came from a man between 25 and 39 years old in good health and CMV-seropositive. The chain combines TRBV5-1 with TRBJ2-7; no clear D. The sample comprised PBMCs. CDR3 DNA sequence: TGCGCCAGCAGCGAGCGCCCTAACTCCTACGAGCAGTACTTC. Amino acid sequence: CASSERPNSYEQYF.